This record covers a single T cell receptor (beta chain). No antigen is known for it. Amplification started from genomic DNA. Amplification of the beta chain CDR3 used 30 forward and 13 reverse multiplex primers. TCRdb used MiXCR to reprocess the multiplex PCR reads, holding one entry per CDR3 protein. The sample yields 280,000 or so distinct CDR3 sequences, approximately 45% seen once. The source of the sample is a study of type 1 and type 2 diabetes patients. Points from the study as a whole: With limited T2D and control samples, some T1D-only expanded clones may not be T1D-specific.

Germline CDR1 and CDR2: MDHEN and SYDVKM. The CDR3 runs to 15 residues. V gave up 3 bases and J gave up 3 bases, with 15 bases separating them. The sample consisted of peripheral blood mononuclear cells (PBMCs). The chain links TRBV28 to TRBJ2-7, with D perhaps given as TRBD1 or TRBD2 (5 bases each). The clonotype was recovered from a man aged 18 to 29 with type 2 diabetes. The CDR3 DNA is TGTGCCAGCAGTTTGATTTATCGGGGCAACTACGAGCAGTACTTC. Amino acid sequence: CASSLIYRGNYEQYF.